The rows below give T cell receptor beta chains drawn from one sample of a study of blood T cell repertoires in COVID-19. Sequencing used immunoSEQ multiplex PCR; TCRdb keeps in-frame clones, though not all of them. Of about 50,000 clones in the sample, about nine tenths were seen once. The source material was peripheral blood. Receptors were obtained from a human donor in a cohort sampled during active COVID-19. Both conserved end residues are part of each CDR3. Each record gives: J gene, D gene, clone size, V gene, CDR3 DNA, CDR3 protein. A D gene is named only where the DNA matches it firmly. Clone size is shown for a subset of rows, as once, few, many or a class of expanded clone.

j_call: TRBJ2-6; d_call: TRBD1; clone_size: once; v_call: TRBV28; cdr3_nt: TGTGCCAGCAGTTTAGTGGACGGGACAGGGATCTCTGGGGCCAACGTCCTGACTTTC; cdr3_aa: CASSLVDGTGISGANVLTF
j_call: TRBJ2-7; d_call: -; clone_size: -; v_call: TRBV24-1; cdr3_nt: TGTGCCACCAGTGGGGCAGGGGGGTCCGGCGAGCAGTACTTC; cdr3_aa: CATSGAGGSGEQYF
j_call: TRBJ2-7; d_call: -; clone_size: -; v_call: TRBV3-1/TRBV3-2; cdr3_nt: TGTGCCAGCAGCCAGGGCAGGGGCTACGAGCAGTACTTC; cdr3_aa: CASSQGRGYEQYF
j_call: TRBJ2-7; d_call: -; clone_size: -; v_call: TRBV28; cdr3_nt: TGTGCCAGCAGTGGCGGGTCCACCGTCTCCTACGAGCAGTACTTC; cdr3_aa: CASSGGSTVSYEQYF
j_call: TRBJ2-7; d_call: -; clone_size: -; v_call: TRBV28; cdr3_nt: TGTGCCAGCAGTCCGGACGGGAGCTACGAGCAGTACTTC; cdr3_aa: CASSPDGSYEQYF
j_call: TRBJ1-2; d_call: -; clone_size: -; v_call: TRBV9; cdr3_nt: TGTGCCAGCAGCGTAGAGGGACTAAACTATGGCTACACCTTC; cdr3_aa: CASSVEGLNYGYTF
j_call: TRBJ2-2; d_call: -; clone_size: -; v_call: TRBV10-3; cdr3_nt: TGTGCCATCAGTGAGGCGGACAGCACCGGGGAGCTGTTTTTT; cdr3_aa: CAISEADSTGELFF
j_call: TRBJ2-6; d_call: -; clone_size: -; v_call: TRBV5-1; cdr3_nt: TGCGCCAGCAGCTTGTTGGTCTCGAGCTCTGGGGCCAACGTCCTGACTTTC; cdr3_aa: CASSLLVSSSGANVLTF
j_call: TRBJ1-4; d_call: TRBD1; clone_size: -; v_call: TRBV27; cdr3_nt: TGTGCCAGCAGTCCGGACAGGAGTAATGAAAAACTGTTTTTT; cdr3_aa: CASSPDRSNEKLFF
j_call: TRBJ2-5; d_call: TRBD2; clone_size: once; v_call: TRBV29-1; cdr3_nt: TGCAGCGCTGCGGGACTAGCGGGAGCAGAGACCCAGTACTTC; cdr3_aa: CSAAGLAGAETQYF
j_call: TRBJ1-2; d_call: -; clone_size: -; v_call: TRBV28; cdr3_nt: TGTGCCAGCACCCTTGGGGGCGGGGGAGCTAACTATGGCTACACCTTC; cdr3_aa: CASTLGGGGANYGYTF
j_call: TRBJ2-7; d_call: -; clone_size: -; v_call: TRBV4-1; cdr3_nt: TGCGCCAGCAGCCCACCCAGGGCCTACGAGCAGTACTTC; cdr3_aa: CASSPPRAYEQYF
j_call: TRBJ1-1; d_call: -; clone_size: -; v_call: TRBV11-2; cdr3_nt: TGTGCCAGCAGCGTATCCAACACTGAAGCTTTCTTT; cdr3_aa: CASSVSNTEAFF
j_call: TRBJ1-6; d_call: TRBD1; clone_size: -; v_call: TRBV5-4; cdr3_nt: TGTGCCAGCAGCGATCGACAGGGTGACTCACCCCTCCACTTT; cdr3_aa: CASSDRQGDSPLHF
j_call: TRBJ2-3; d_call: TRBD2; clone_size: -; v_call: TRBV6-5; cdr3_nt: TGTGCCAGCAGTCTAGCGGGGCCGCAGGATACGCAGTATTTT; cdr3_aa: CASSLAGPQDTQYF
j_call: TRBJ2-7; d_call: -; clone_size: -; v_call: TRBV28; cdr3_nt: TGTGCCAGCAGACCCCCGGCAGGAATCTACGAGCAGTACTTC; cdr3_aa: CASRPPAGIYEQYF
j_call: TRBJ2-7; d_call: -; clone_size: -; v_call: TRBV5-6; cdr3_nt: TGTGCCAGCAGTCGTGAGGACGAGCAGTACTTC; cdr3_aa: CASSREDEQYF
j_call: TRBJ1-6; d_call: -; clone_size: few; v_call: TRBV24-1; cdr3_nt: TGTGCCACCAGTGTTGGACAGAGCTCCTATAATTCACCCCTCCACTTT; cdr3_aa: CATSVGQSSYNSPLHF
j_call: TRBJ2-2; d_call: TRBD1; clone_size: once; v_call: TRBV10-3; cdr3_nt: TGTGCCATCCGGCGAGGGACAGCGAACACCGGGGAGCTGTTTTTT; cdr3_aa: CAIRRGTANTGELFF
j_call: TRBJ2-2; d_call: TRBD1; clone_size: few; v_call: TRBV13; cdr3_nt: TGTGCCAGCAGCTCGACAGGGGACACCGGGGAGCTGTTTTTT; cdr3_aa: CASSSTGDTGELFF
j_call: TRBJ2-7; d_call: TRBD1; clone_size: -; v_call: TRBV29-1; cdr3_nt: TGCAGCGTTGAAGAAGGACAGGGGGTTTACGAGCAGTACTTC; cdr3_aa: CSVEEGQGVYEQYF
j_call: TRBJ2-5; d_call: -; clone_size: few; v_call: TRBV25-1; cdr3_nt: TGTGCCAGCAACGTAGGGGTTCAAGAGACCCAGTACTTC; cdr3_aa: CASNVGVQETQYF
j_call: TRBJ2-3; d_call: TRBD2; clone_size: -; v_call: TRBV15; cdr3_nt: TGTGCCACCAGCAGCGCGGGAGGCACAGATACGCAGTATTTT; cdr3_aa: CATSSAGGTDTQYF
j_call: TRBJ2-1; d_call: TRBD2; clone_size: once; v_call: TRBV24-1; cdr3_nt: TGTGCCACCAGTGATGCGGCAGCGGGAGCCTCCTACAATGAGCAGTTCTTC; cdr3_aa: CATSDAAAGASYNEQFF
j_call: TRBJ2-6; d_call: -; clone_size: -; v_call: TRBV29-1; cdr3_nt: TGCAGCGTTGAAGTGTGGGAGTCTGGGGCCAACGTCCTGACTTTC; cdr3_aa: CSVEVWESGANVLTF
j_call: TRBJ2-7; d_call: TRBD2; clone_size: -; v_call: TRBV19; cdr3_nt: TGTGCCAGTAGTCCACTACTAGCGGGAGAGTACGAGCAGTACTTC; cdr3_aa: CASSPLLAGEYEQYF
j_call: TRBJ1-1; d_call: -; clone_size: -; v_call: TRBV28; cdr3_nt: TGTGCCAGCAGTTTATCGGCCAGGGTGGAAGCTTTCTTT; cdr3_aa: CASSLSARVEAFF
j_call: TRBJ1-2; d_call: -; clone_size: -; v_call: TRBV20-1; cdr3_nt: TGCAGTGCTCCCGAGGGCTATGGCTACACCTTC; cdr3_aa: CSAPEGYGYTF
j_call: TRBJ2-7; d_call: TRBD2; clone_size: -; v_call: TRBV28; cdr3_nt: TGTGCCAGCAGGACGGGACTAGCGGGAGTCTACGAGCAGTACTTC; cdr3_aa: CASRTGLAGVYEQYF
j_call: TRBJ2-1; d_call: TRBD2; clone_size: -; v_call: TRBV6-5; cdr3_nt: TGTGCCAGCAGGAGGGGGCTAGCGGGGAACAATGAGCAGTTCTTC; cdr3_aa: CASRRGLAGNNEQFF
j_call: TRBJ2-3; d_call: TRBD2; clone_size: -; v_call: TRBV25-1; cdr3_nt: TGTGCCAGCAGTGATAGGTGGACTAGCGGGACCACAGATACGCAGTATTTT; cdr3_aa: CASSDRWTSGTTDTQYF
j_call: TRBJ1-2; d_call: TRBD1; clone_size: -; v_call: TRBV19; cdr3_nt: TGTGCCAGCGTCCCCGGACAGGGTGGGGGCTATGGCTACACCTTC; cdr3_aa: CASVPGQGGGYGYTF
j_call: TRBJ1-1; d_call: TRBD1; clone_size: -; v_call: TRBV5-4; cdr3_nt: TGTGCCAGCAGCGCCAGAACCGGGACAGGGCAGGGAACTGAAGCTTTCTTT; cdr3_aa: CASSARTGTGQGTEAFF
j_call: TRBJ1-1; d_call: TRBD1; clone_size: once; v_call: TRBV5-1; cdr3_nt: TGCGCCAGCAGCCTATTGACAGGGGTGGACACTGAAGCTTTCTTT; cdr3_aa: CASSLLTGVDTEAFF
j_call: TRBJ2-4; d_call: TRBD2; clone_size: once; v_call: TRBV12-5; cdr3_nt: TGTGCTAGTGGTTCCCAAAGACTAGCTGGTGTAGCCAAAAACATTCAGTACTTC; cdr3_aa: CASGSQRLAGVAKNIQYF
j_call: TRBJ1-4; d_call: TRBD1; clone_size: -; v_call: TRBV19; cdr3_nt: TGTGCCTCCTCAAACCCCAGACAGGGACTCGATGAAAAACTGTTTTTT; cdr3_aa: CASSNPRQGLDEKLFF
j_call: TRBJ1-3; d_call: -; clone_size: -; v_call: TRBV15; cdr3_nt: TGTGCCACCAGCAGCGGGACTGTTGGAAACACCATATATTTT; cdr3_aa: CATSSGTVGNTIYF
j_call: TRBJ2-1; d_call: -; clone_size: -; v_call: TRBV19; cdr3_nt: TGTGCCAGTAGTATTTTCCTGGGGGGTTACAATGAGCAGTTCTTC; cdr3_aa: CASSIFLGGYNEQFF
j_call: TRBJ2-7; d_call: TRBD2; clone_size: once; v_call: TRBV5-8; cdr3_nt: TGTGCCAGCAGCTTGCAAGCGGGAGAGTACGAGCAGTACTTC; cdr3_aa: CASSLQAGEYEQYF
j_call: TRBJ2-2; d_call: -; clone_size: once; v_call: TRBV28; cdr3_nt: TGTGCCAGCCGGGACTCTGACACCGGGGAGCTGTTTTTT; cdr3_aa: CASRDSDTGELFF
j_call: TRBJ2-5; d_call: TRBD1; clone_size: -; v_call: TRBV10-3; cdr3_nt: TGTGCCACCAGAGGGACAGCAGAGACCCAGTACTTC; cdr3_aa: CATRGTAETQYF
j_call: TRBJ2-6; d_call: TRBD1; clone_size: -; v_call: TRBV19; cdr3_nt: TGTGCCAGTAGTATCACGGGACAGCAAATCTCTGGGGCCAACGTCCTGACTTTC; cdr3_aa: CASSITGQQISGANVLTF
j_call: TRBJ2-7; d_call: TRBD2; clone_size: -; v_call: TRBV27; cdr3_nt: TGTGCCAGCAGTTCCCCTGGCGGGAGCGGGAACGAGCAGTACTTC; cdr3_aa: CASSSPGGSGNEQYF
j_call: TRBJ2-7; d_call: -; clone_size: -; v_call: TRBV3-1/TRBV3-2; cdr3_nt: TGTGCCAGCAGCCCCTATGGGGGGGGCAGAGGGGGCGAGCAGTACTTC; cdr3_aa: CASSPYGGGRGGEQYF
j_call: TRBJ2-3; d_call: -; clone_size: -; v_call: TRBV11-2; cdr3_nt: TGTGCCAGCAGCGCGGGACCCGCGGCCCCTACGCAGTATTTT; cdr3_aa: CASSAGPAAPTQYF
j_call: TRBJ1-2; d_call: TRBD1; clone_size: -; v_call: TRBV29-1; cdr3_nt: TGCAGCGTCAGGGGGCCGGATGGCTACACCTTC; cdr3_aa: CSVRGPDGYTF
j_call: TRBJ1-2; d_call: -; clone_size: -; v_call: TRBV5-6; cdr3_nt: TGTGCCAGCAGCTTGGGGGCGATTGCCTCTAACTATGGCTACACCTTC; cdr3_aa: CASSLGAIASNYGYTF
j_call: TRBJ1-1; d_call: -; clone_size: -; v_call: TRBV12-3/TRBV12-4; cdr3_nt: TGTGCCAGCAGCAGGGACTCTGAAGCTTTCTTT; cdr3_aa: CASSRDSEAFF
j_call: TRBJ2-7; d_call: -; clone_size: -; v_call: TRBV4-2; cdr3_nt: TGTGCCAGCAGCCAAGTAGGCGGGGACGACGAGCAGTACTTC; cdr3_aa: CASSQVGGDDEQYF